These T cell receptor beta chains were read from a single sample in a study of T cells in Graves' hyperthyroidism and ophthalmopathy. TCRdb re-analysed the multiplex PCR reads in MiXCR, keeping a single row per CDR3 protein. The sample has a few hundred thousand distinct CDR3 sequences, approximately 18% seen once. The sample taken for sequencing was blood. Source of these receptors: a man in his late teens or twenties with Graves' ophthalmopathy. The CDR3 runs from the conserved cysteine through the conserved F or W. D genes are given only for firm matches. A clone size is listed for some rows: how often the clone was seen (once, few, many), or a class if it is expanded.

size: many
D: .
J: TRBJ2-7
V: TRBV11-2
length: 12
CDR3: CASSRPGYEQYF
DNA: TGTGCCAGCAGCCGCCCGGGATACGAGCAGTACTTC

size: few
D: .
J: TRBJ2-7
V: TRBV14
length: 13
CDR3: CASSRDDFYEQYF
DNA: TGTGCCAGCAGCCGGGACGACTTCTACGAGCAGTACTTC

size: few
D: .
J: TRBJ1-1
V: TRBV12-3/TRBV12-4
length: 12
CDR3: CASSFGGPEAFF
DNA: TGTGCCAGCAGTTTCGGGGGCCCTGAAGCTTTCTTT

size: few
D: TRBD2
J: TRBJ2-7
V: TRBV7-2
length: 17
CDR3: CASSFDRGGGSTYERYF
DNA: TGTGCCAGCAGCTTCGATCGCGGCGGGGGGTCTACCTACGAGCGGTACTTC

size: .
D: .
J: TRBJ1-3
V: TRBV20-1
length: 13
CDR3: CSAGPVGGNTIYF
DNA: TGCAGTGCTGGACCCGTTGGTGGAAACACCATATATTTT

size: few
D: .
J: TRBJ1-4
V: TRBV10-3
length: 13
CDR3: CATGRKDNEKLFF
DNA: TGTGCCACCGGCCGCAAGGATAATGAAAAACTGTTTTTT

size: many
D: .
J: TRBJ1-5
V: TRBV3-1
length: 18
CDR3: CASSRGTRGLGGNQPQHF
DNA: TGTGCCAGCAGCCGGGGGACAAGGGGATTGGGTGGCAATCAGCCCCAGCATTTT

size: .
D: .
J: TRBJ1-5
V: TRBV19
length: 15
CDR3: CASTTVALSNQPQHF
DNA: TGTGCCAGTACCACAGTGGCACTTAGCAATCAGCCCCAGCATTTT

size: many
D: TRBD1
J: TRBJ1-4
V: TRBV9
length: 14
CDR3: CASSVEGGDEKLFF
DNA: TGTGCCAGCAGCGTAGAAGGGGGCGATGAAAAACTGTTTTTT

size: .
D: .
J: TRBJ2-7
V: TRBV5-1
length: 13
CDR3: CASSRSASKEQYF
DNA: TGCGCCAGCAGCCGGTCCGCCTCTAAAGAGCAGTACTTC

size: many
D: TRBD1
J: TRBJ1-1
V: TRBV12-3/TRBV12-4
length: 11
CDR3: CASKGQLEAFF
DNA: TGTGCCAGCAAGGGACAGCTTGAAGCTTTCTTT

size: many
D: TRBD1
J: TRBJ2-5
V: TRBV3-1
length: 15
CDR3: CASSQAGTVQETQYF
DNA: TGTGCCAGCAGCCAAGCTGGGACAGTACAAGAGACCCAGTACTTC

size: .
D: .
J: TRBJ1-5
V: TRBV7-9
length: 14
CDR3: CASSFGDNYQPQHF
DNA: TGTGCCAGCAGCTTTGGGGACAATTATCAGCCCCAGCATTTT

size: many
D: TRBD1
J: TRBJ2-7
V: TRBV7-6
length: 15
CDR3: CASSPDRGSSDEQYF
DNA: TGTGCCAGCAGCCCGGACAGGGGATCTTCCGACGAGCAGTACTTC

size: .
D: .
J: TRBJ2-1
V: TRBV5-1
length: 16
CDR3: CASSFVIGNLVNEQFF
DNA: TGCGCCAGCAGCTTTGTGATAGGTAATTTGGTCAATGAGCAGTTCTTC

size: many
D: .
J: TRBJ2-1
V: TRBV12-3/TRBV12-4
length: 11
CDR3: CASSPLEAQFF
DNA: TGTGCCAGCAGTCCACTCGAGGCGCAGTTCTTC

size: few
D: .
J: TRBJ1-1
V: TRBV9
length: 14
CDR3: CASSVSGGGTEAFF
DNA: TGTGCCAGCAGCGTAAGTGGGGGTGGCACTGAAGCTTTCTTT

size: .
D: .
J: TRBJ2-2
V: TRBV29-1
length: 12
CDR3: CSVEEGAGELFF
DNA: TGCAGCGTTGAGGAGGGAGCCGGGGAGCTGTTTTTT

size: many
D: TRBD1
J: TRBJ2-1
V: TRBV6-1
length: 14
CDR3: CASIRDRVGNEQFF
DNA: TGTGCCAGCATCCGGGACAGGGTCGGAAATGAGCAGTTCTTC

size: few
D: TRBD1
J: TRBJ1-6
V: TRBV11-2
length: 15
CDR3: CASSRDGTGYSPLHF
DNA: TGTGCCAGCAGCCGAGACGGGACAGGTTATTCACCCCTCCACTTT

size: .
D: .
J: TRBJ2-2
V: TRBV6-1
length: 15
CDR3: CASSGAGFNTGELFF
DNA: TGTGCCAGCAGTGGGGCAGGGTTCAACACCGGGGAGCTGTTTTTT

size: many
D: .
J: TRBJ2-7
V: TRBV7-9
length: 15
CDR3: CASSPLRQSSYEQYF
DNA: TGTGCCAGCAGCCCCCTGAGGCAGAGCTCCTACGAGCAGTACTTC

size: few
D: .
J: TRBJ1-1
V: TRBV18
length: 16
CDR3: CASSPQERGGNTEAFF
DNA: TGTGCCAGCTCACCTCAAGAGAGGGGCGGGAACACTGAAGCTTTCTTT

size: .
D: .
J: TRBJ1-1
V: TRBV7-2
length: 16
CDR3: CASSLEGWSLGTGAFF
DNA: TGTGCCAGCAGCTTAGAGGGATGGTCGCTCGGGACTGGAGCTTTCTTT

size: .
D: TRBD2
J: TRBJ2-1
V: TRBV29-1
length: 20
CDR3: CSVEPLVGLAGVLTYNEQFF
DNA: TGCAGCGTTGAACCACTGGTTGGGCTAGCGGGGGTGCTCACCTACAATGAGCAGTTCTTC

size: many
D: TRBD1
J: TRBJ2-4
V: TRBV3-1
length: 13
CDR3: CASSPGQKNIQYF
DNA: TGTGCCAGCAGCCCGGGACAGAAAAACATTCAGTACTTC

size: many
D: .
J: TRBJ1-5
V: TRBV28
length: 15
CDR3: CASSFGLGQSQPQHF
DNA: TGTGCCAGCAGTTTCGGATTGGGGCAGAGTCAGCCCCAGCATTTT

size: once
D: .
J: TRBJ1-2
V: TRBV12-3/TRBV12-4
length: 11
CDR3: CASRFIEGYTF
DNA: TGTGCCAGCAGATTTATAGAGGGCTACACCTTC

size: .
D: TRBD1
J: TRBJ1-2
V: TRBV10-3
length: 16
CDR3: CAITKGQGQSNYGYTF
DNA: TGTGCCATCACCAAGGGACAGGGCCAATCTAACTATGGCTACACCTTC

size: .
D: TRBD1
J: TRBJ2-7
V: TRBV6-1
length: 15
CDR3: CASPAPGQGYYEQYF
DNA: TGTGCCAGCCCAGCCCCGGGACAGGGATACTACGAGCAGTACTTC

size: .
D: .
J: TRBJ2-7
V: TRBV20-1
length: 10
CDR3: CSTSGYEQYF
DNA: TGCAGTACCAGCGGATACGAGCAGTACTTC

size: few
D: .
J: TRBJ1-2
V: TRBV5-1
length: 14
CDR3: CASSLVLGQDGYTF
DNA: TGCGCCAGCAGCTTGGTCCTGGGGCAAGACGGCTACACCTTC

size: .
D: .
J: TRBJ1-2
V: TRBV20-1
length: 14
CDR3: CSASSTVNNYGYTF
DNA: TGCAGTGCTAGTAGTACAGTTAACAACTATGGCTACACCTTC

size: few
D: .
J: TRBJ1-6
V: TRBV13
length: 14
CDR3: CASSFEGRGSPLHF
DNA: TGTGCCAGCAGCTTTGAAGGCCGTGGCTCACCCCTCCACTTT

size: .
D: .
J: TRBJ2-1
V: TRBV10-3
length: 13
CDR3: CATYGSRSNEQFF
DNA: TGTGCCACCTACGGGTCAAGATCGAATGAGCAGTTCTTC

size: many
D: .
J: TRBJ2-7
V: TRBV12-5
length: 17
CDR3: CASGLPPGGLTPYEQYF
DNA: TGTGCTAGTGGTTTGCCCCCCGGGGGGCTGACCCCCTACGAGCAGTACTTC

size: .
D: .
J: TRBJ2-5
V: TRBV20-1
length: 13
CDR3: CSASGSVLETQYF
DNA: TGCAGTGCCTCCGGCTCGGTTTTGGAGACCCAGTACTTC

size: many
D: .
J: TRBJ1-5
V: TRBV20-1
length: 14
CDR3: CSAPRSMDNQPQHF
DNA: TGCAGTGCCCCGAGGTCGATGGACAATCAGCCCCAGCATTTT

size: many
D: .
J: TRBJ2-7
V: TRBV14
length: 13
CDR3: CASSQGVGDEQYF
DNA: TGTGCCAGCAGCCAAGGGGTTGGCGACGAGCAGTACTTC

size: .
D: .
J: TRBJ1-5
V: TRBV7-8
length: 14
CDR3: CASSSDLNNQPQHF
DNA: TGTGCCAGCAGCTCCGACTTAAACAATCAGCCCCAGCATTTT

size: many
D: TRBD1
J: TRBJ1-2
V: TRBV28
length: 14
CDR3: CASSTGTVNYGYTF
DNA: TGTGCCAGCAGCACCGGGACAGTTAACTATGGCTACACCTTC

size: many
D: TRBD2
J: TRBJ2-5
V: TRBV2
length: 18
CDR3: CASSDPVRLAGYQETQYF
DNA: TGTGCCAGCAGCGATCCAGTTCGTCTAGCGGGGTACCAAGAGACCCAGTACTTC

size: many
D: .
J: TRBJ2-7
V: TRBV7-6
length: 14
CDR3: CASSLGGGNREQYF
DNA: TGTGCCAGCAGCTTAGGAGGAGGGAATCGAGAGCAGTACTTC

size: few
D: .
J: TRBJ2-5
V: TRBV7-3
length: 13
CDR3: CASSTGLQETQYF
DNA: TGTGCCAGCAGTACAGGCCTCCAAGAGACCCAGTACTTC

size: .
D: .
J: TRBJ2-2
V: TRBV11-2
length: 16
CDR3: CASTLPGSIATGELFF
DNA: TGTGCCAGCACCCTCCCGGGTAGTATAGCCACCGGGGAGCTGTTTTTT

size: few
D: .
J: TRBJ1-1
V: TRBV27
length: 17
CDR3: CASSLNFGNWMNTEAFF
DNA: TGTGCCAGCAGTTTAAATTTCGGGAACTGGATGAACACTGAAGCTTTCTTT

size: many
D: .
J: TRBJ1-5
V: TRBV7-8
length: 16
CDR3: CASSLAAIRGSQPQHF
DNA: TGTGCCAGCAGCTTAGCGGCGATCAGGGGTTCGCAGCCCCAGCATTTT